The clone carrying this T cell receptor (beta chain) was recorded only once. One end of the junction varies from germline; a read error may be responsible. These data originate in a study of tumor-infiltrating lymphocytes in primary liver carcinoma. Study-wide background: Among the tumors, stages were T1-T3 N0M0 and sizes roughly 4.2 to 11 cm.

Between roughly 17 and 31 mg of unsorted bulk tissue served as the source from which RNA and DNA were co-extracted. With roughly 0.5 ug total RNA as template and a constant-region primer, TCR beta cDNA was made. Libraries covering TCR beta were generated through three nested multiplex PCR rounds (using a slightly modified ARM-PCR). The study ran its first two PCR rounds for approximately 10 cycles each, using TRBV1-TRBV30 forward primers and a C-beta reverse primer. TCRdb independently ran MiXCR on the multiplex PCR reads; one entry per CDR3 protein. This sample has about 44,000 distinct CDR3 sequences, with more than 70% found just once. The CDR3 is 14 amino acids. Germline V gives CDR1 SGHAT, CDR2 FQNNGV.

The chain combines TRBV11-2 with TRBJ2-3; D call uncertain. Sample: tumor-adjacent normal liver tissue. This sequence originates from a woman aged 25 to 39 with primary liver carcinoma and hepatitis B virus infection. As DNA, the CDR3 is TGTGTCAACAGCTTACCAGTGAGCAAAGATAGGCAGTATTTT. It is translated as CVNSLPVSKDRQYF.